The clone carrying this T cell receptor (beta chain) has just one count. Scientists amplified the TCR beta CDR3 regions from RNA transcripts. An initial RT-PCR round employing HTBI primers preceded a second-round multiplex PCR. TCRdb re-derived calls from the multiplex PCR reads in MiXCR, one entry per CDR3 protein. This repertoire shows some 350,000 distinct CDR3 sequences, about a sixth found once; its top ten account for about 2.4%. The sample belongs to a study of Graves' ophthalmopathy and Graves' hyperthyroidism. The CDR3 extends over 16 amino acids. The ends lost 0 bases at V and 4 bases at J; junction bases unmatched: 4. Germline CDR1 reads KGHSH; CDR2 reads LQKENI. Hyperthyroidism is called stable when no ophthalmopathy develops within 18 months of follow-up. Patients in the hyperthyroidism group, adults aged 18 to 65, were newly diagnosed, under 2 months' duration. Uncontrolled infections, pregnancy, lactation or other autoimmune diseases led to patient exclusion.

This sequence joins TRBV18 and TRBJ2-2, with 8 bases matching TRBD2. Sequencing input: peripheral blood. This sequence was found in an adult woman with stable Graves' hyperthyroidism. The CDR3 spells CASSPPLLAGTGELFF. The CDR3 DNA reads TGTGCCAGCTCACCACCTCTCCTAGCGGGCACCGGGGAGCTGTTTTTT. Looking up the rest from reference TRBV18 and TRBJ2-2 gives the full variable domain: NAGVMQNPRHLVRRRGQEARLRCSPMKGHSHVYWYRQLPEEGLKFMVYLQKENIIDESGMPKERFSAEFPKEGPSILRIQQVVRGDSAAYFCASSPPLLAGTGELFFGEGSRLTVL.